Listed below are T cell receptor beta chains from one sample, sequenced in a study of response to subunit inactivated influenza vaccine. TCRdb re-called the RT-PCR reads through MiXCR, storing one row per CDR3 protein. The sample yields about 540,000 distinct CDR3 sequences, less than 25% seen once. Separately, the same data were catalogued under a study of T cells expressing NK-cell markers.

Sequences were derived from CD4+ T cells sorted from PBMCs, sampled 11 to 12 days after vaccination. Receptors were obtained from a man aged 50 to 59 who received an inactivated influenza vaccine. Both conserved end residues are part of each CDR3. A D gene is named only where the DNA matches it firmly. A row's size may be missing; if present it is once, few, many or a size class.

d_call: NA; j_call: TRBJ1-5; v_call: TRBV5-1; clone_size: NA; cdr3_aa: CASSVDGHSNQPQHF; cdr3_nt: TGCGCCAGCAGCGTGGACGGGCATAGCAATCAGCCCCAGCATTTT
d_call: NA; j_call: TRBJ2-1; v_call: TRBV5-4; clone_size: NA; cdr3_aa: CASSFAGWDYNEQFF; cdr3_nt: TGTGCCAGCAGCTTCGCGGGATGGGATTACAATGAGCAGTTCTTC
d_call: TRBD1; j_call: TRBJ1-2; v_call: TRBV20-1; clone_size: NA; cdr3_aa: CSATLGQGALGYTF; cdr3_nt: TGCAGTGCTACCCTGGGACAGGGGGCGCTTGGCTACACCTTC
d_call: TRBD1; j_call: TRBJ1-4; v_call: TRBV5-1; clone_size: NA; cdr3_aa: CASSKLPGQRNEKLFF; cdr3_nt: TGCGCCAGCAGCAAACTCCCGGGACAGCGAAATGAAAAACTGTTTTTT
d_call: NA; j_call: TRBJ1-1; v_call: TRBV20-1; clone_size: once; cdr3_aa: CSASRTAREEAFF; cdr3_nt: TGCAGTGCTAGTCGGACAGCTCGGGAGGAAGCTTTCTTT
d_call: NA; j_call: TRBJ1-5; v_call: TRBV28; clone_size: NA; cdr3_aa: CASSSRAMRVQPQHF; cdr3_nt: TGTGCCAGCAGTTCCCGGGCCATGCGGGTGCAGCCCCAGCATTTT
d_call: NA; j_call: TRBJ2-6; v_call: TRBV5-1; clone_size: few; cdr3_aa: CASSQQISGANVLTF; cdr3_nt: TGCGCCAGCAGCCAACAGATCTCTGGGGCCAACGTCCTGACTTTC
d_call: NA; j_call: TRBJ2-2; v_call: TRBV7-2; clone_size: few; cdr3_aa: CASATGANTGELFF; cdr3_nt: TGTGCCAGTGCGACGGGGGCAAACACCGGGGAGCTGTTTTTT
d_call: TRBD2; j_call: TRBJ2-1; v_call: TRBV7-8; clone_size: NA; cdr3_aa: CASSNGRVFGEQFF; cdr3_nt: TGTGCCAGCAGCAACGGGAGGGTTTTCGGTGAGCAGTTCTTC
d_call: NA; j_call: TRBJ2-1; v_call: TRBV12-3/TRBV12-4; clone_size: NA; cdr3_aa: CASSLSFAQFF; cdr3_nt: TGTGCCAGCAGTTTGTCGTTCGCGCAGTTCTTC
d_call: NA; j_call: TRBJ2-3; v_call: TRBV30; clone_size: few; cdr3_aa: CAWSGSQGIRYF; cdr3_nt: TGTGCCTGGAGTGGCTCCCAGGGGATACGGTATTTT
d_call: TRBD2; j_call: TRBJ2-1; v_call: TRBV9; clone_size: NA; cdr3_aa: CASSFRPTSGSNEQFF; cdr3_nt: TGTGCCAGCAGCTTCCGCCCGACTAGCGGGAGTAATGAGCAGTTCTTC
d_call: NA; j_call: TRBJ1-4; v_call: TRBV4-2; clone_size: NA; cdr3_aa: CASSRSTAPGEKLFF; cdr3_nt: TGTGCCAGCAGCCGTTCAACGGCCCCGGGCGAAAAACTGTTTTTT
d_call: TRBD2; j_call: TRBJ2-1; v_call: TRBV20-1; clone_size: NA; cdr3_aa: CSASGGEYEQFF; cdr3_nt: TGCAGTGCTAGCGGGGGGGAATATGAGCAGTTCTTC
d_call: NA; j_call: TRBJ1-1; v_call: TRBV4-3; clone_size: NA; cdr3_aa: CASSQVRSRNTEAFF; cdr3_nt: TGCGCCAGCAGCCAAGTTCGTAGTAGAAACACTGAAGCTTTCTTT
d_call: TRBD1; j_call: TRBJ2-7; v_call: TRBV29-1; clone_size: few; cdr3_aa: CSVTGTVTYEQYF; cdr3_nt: TGCAGCGTTACCGGGACAGTCACTTACGAGCAGTACTTC
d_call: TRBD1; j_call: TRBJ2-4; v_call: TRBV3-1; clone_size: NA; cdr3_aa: CASSQGTGVNIQYF; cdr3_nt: TGTGCCAGCAGCCAAGGGACAGGGGTAAACATTCAGTACTTC
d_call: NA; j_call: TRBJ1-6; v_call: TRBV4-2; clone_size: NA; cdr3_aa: CASSQDTVSPLHF; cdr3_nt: TGTGCCAGCAGCCAAGATACGGTTTCACCCCTCCACTTT
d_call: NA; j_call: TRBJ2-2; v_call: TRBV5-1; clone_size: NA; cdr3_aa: CASSSGDSNTGELFF; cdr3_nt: TGCGCCAGCAGCTCGGGGGATTCCAACACCGGGGAGCTGTTTTTT
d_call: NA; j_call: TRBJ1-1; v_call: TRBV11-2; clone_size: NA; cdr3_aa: CASSLEVHAEAFF; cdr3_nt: TGTGCCAGCAGCTTAGAAGTGCACGCTGAAGCTTTCTTT
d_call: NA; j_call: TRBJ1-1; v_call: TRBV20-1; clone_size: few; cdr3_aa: CSARPDPNTEAFF; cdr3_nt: TGCAGTGCTAGACCGGACCCGAACACTGAAGCTTTCTTT
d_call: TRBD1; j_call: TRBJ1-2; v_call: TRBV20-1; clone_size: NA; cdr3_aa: CSVTGASYGYTF; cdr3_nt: TGCAGTGTGACAGGGGCCAGCTATGGCTACACCTTC
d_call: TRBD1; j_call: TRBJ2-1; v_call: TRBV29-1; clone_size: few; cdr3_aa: CSVGLTGGGEQFF; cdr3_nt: TGCAGCGTAGGTTTGACAGGGGGCGGTGAGCAGTTCTTC
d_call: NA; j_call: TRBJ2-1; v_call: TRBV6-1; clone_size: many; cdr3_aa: CAVEVRSYNEQFF; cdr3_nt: TGTGCCGTGGAAGTCCGCTCCTACAATGAGCAGTTCTTC
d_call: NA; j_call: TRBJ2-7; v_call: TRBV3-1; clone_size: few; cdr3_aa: CASGTASYEQYF; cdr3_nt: TGTGCCAGCGGGACCGCCTCCTACGAGCAGTACTTC
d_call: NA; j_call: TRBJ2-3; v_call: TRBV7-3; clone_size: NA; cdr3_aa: CASSLNKETQYF; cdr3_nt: TGTGCCAGCAGCTTAAACAAGGAGACGCAGTATTTT
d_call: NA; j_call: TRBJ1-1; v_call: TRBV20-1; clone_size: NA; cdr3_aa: CSAKTAGPNTEAFF; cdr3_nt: TGCAGTGCCAAGACCGCGGGCCCCAACACTGAAGCTTTCTTT
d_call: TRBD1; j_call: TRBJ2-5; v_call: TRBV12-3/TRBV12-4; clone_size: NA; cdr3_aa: CAGSTGIGETQYF; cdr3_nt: TGTGCCGGATCGACAGGGATCGGAGAGACCCAGTACTTC
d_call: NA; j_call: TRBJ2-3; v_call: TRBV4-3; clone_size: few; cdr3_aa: CASSQVSSGANTQYF; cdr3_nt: TGCGCCAGCAGCCAAGTGAGTAGCGGCGCAAATACGCAGTATTTT
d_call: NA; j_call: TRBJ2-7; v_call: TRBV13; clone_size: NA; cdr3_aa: CASSLGPPGKDVQYF; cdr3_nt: TGTGCCAGCAGCTTAGGCCCCCCAGGAAAGGATGTGCAGTACTTC
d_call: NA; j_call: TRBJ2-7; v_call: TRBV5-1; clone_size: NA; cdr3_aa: CASSLRYLDNEQYF; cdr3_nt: TGCGCCAGCAGCCTACGATACCTGGACAACGAGCAGTACTTC
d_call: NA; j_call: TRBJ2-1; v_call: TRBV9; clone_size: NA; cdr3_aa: CASSYQGDSYNEQFF; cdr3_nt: TGTGCCAGCAGTTACCAAGGGGACTCCTACAATGAGCAGTTCTTC
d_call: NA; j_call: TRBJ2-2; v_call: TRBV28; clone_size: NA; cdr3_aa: CASNLGGAGTGELFF; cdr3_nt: TGTGCCAGCAACTTGGGGGGGGCTGGCACCGGGGAGCTGTTTTTT
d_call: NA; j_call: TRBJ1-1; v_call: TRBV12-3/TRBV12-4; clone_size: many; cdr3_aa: CASSFGGGGNTEAFF; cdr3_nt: TGTGCCAGCAGTTTCGGCGGGGGGGGGAACACTGAAGCTTTCTTT
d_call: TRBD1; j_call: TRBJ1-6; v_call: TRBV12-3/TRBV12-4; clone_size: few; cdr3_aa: CASSQGQGRYNSPLHF; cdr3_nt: TGTGCCAGCAGTCAGGGACAGGGGCGATATAATTCACCCCTCCACTTT
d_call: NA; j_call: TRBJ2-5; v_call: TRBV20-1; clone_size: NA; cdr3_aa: CSAIRGRQTQYF; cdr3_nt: TGCAGTGCTATCAGGGGTCGACAGACCCAGTACTTC
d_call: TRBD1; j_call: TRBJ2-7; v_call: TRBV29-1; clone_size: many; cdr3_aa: CSVRDSLWEQYF; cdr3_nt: TGCAGCGTCCGGGACAGCCTGTGGGAGCAGTACTTC
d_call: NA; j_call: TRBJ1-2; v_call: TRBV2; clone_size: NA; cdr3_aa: CASSEAPSSGYTF; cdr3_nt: TGTGCCAGCAGTGAAGCGCCAAGCAGTGGCTACACCTTC
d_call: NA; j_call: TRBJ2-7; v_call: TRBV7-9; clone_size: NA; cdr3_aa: CASSLALGHTYEQYF; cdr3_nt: TGTGCCAGCAGCTTAGCGTTGGGACACACCTACGAGCAGTACTTC
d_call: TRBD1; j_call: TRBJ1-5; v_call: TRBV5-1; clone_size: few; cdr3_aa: CASSLDGTGVQPQHF; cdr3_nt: TGCGCCAGCAGCTTGGATGGGACAGGGGTACAGCCCCAGCATTTT
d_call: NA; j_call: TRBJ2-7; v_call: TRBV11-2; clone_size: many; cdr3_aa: CASSLDRGPRGMVPHEQYF; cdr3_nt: TGTGCCAGCAGCTTAGACCGGGGCCCACGCGGGATGGTTCCCCACGAGCAGTACTTC
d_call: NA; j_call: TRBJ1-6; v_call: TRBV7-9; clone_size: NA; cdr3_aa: CASSSRGFRDSPLHF; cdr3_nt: TGTGCCAGCAGCTCGAGGGGTTTTAGGGATTCACCCCTCCACTTT
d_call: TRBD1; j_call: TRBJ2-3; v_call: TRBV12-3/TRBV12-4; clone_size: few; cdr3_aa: CASSLRLGTGGTDTQYF; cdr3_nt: TGTGCCAGCAGTTTGAGGCTTGGGACAGGGGGCACAGATACGCAGTATTTT
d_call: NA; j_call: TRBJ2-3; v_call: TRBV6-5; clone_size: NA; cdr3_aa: CASSFTRPSTDTQYF; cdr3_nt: TGTGCCAGCAGTTTTACCCGCCCTAGCACAGATACGCAGTATTTT
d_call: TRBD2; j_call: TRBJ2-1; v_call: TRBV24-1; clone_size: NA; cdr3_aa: CATSALLAGSEQFF; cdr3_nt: TGTGCCACCAGTGCGCTACTAGCGGGAAGTGAGCAGTTCTTC
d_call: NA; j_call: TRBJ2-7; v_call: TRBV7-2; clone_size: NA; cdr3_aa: CASSLEPSSGEQYF; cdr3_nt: TGTGCCAGCAGCTTAGAACCTAGTTCAGGCGAGCAGTACTTC
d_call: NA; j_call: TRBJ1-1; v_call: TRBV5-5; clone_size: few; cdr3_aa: CASSLVRGLNTEAFF; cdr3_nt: TGTGCCAGCAGCTTGGTCAGGGGACTGAACACTGAAGCTTTCTTT
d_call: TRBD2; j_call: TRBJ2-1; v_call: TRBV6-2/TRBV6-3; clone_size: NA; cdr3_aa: CASCLAGENEQFF; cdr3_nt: TGTGCCAGCTGCTTAGCGGGAGAGAATGAGCAGTTCTTC
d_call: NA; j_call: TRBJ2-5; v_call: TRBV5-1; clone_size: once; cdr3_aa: CASSARVQVETQYF; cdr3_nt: TGCGCCAGCAGCGCCCGGGTCCAGGTGGAGACCCAGTACTTC
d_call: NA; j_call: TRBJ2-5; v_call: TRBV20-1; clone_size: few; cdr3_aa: CSPQALGTQYF; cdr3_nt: TGCAGTCCCCAGGCCCTAGGGACCCAGTACTTC
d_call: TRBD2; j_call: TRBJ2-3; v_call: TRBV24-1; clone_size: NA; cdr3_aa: CATALTSGGADTQYF; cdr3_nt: TGTGCCACCGCTTTGACTAGCGGGGGTGCAGATACGCAGTATTTT
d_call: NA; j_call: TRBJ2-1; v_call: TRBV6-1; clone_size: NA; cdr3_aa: CASKKTTDSYNEQFF; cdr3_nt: TGTGCCAGCAAAAAAACGACAGACTCCTACAATGAGCAGTTCTTC